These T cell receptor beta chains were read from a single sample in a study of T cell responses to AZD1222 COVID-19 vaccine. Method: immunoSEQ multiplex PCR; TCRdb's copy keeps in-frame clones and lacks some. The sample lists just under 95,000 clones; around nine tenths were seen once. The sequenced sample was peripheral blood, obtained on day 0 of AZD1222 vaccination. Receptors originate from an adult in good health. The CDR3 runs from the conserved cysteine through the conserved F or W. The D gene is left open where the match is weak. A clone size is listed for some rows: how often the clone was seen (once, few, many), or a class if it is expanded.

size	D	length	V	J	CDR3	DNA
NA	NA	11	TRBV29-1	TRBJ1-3	CSGSSGNTIYF	TGTTCCGGTTCCTCTGGAAACACCATATATTTT
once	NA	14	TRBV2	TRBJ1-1	CASSLGQMNTEAFF	TGTGCCAGCTCCCTTGGACAGATGAACACTGAAGCTTTCTTT
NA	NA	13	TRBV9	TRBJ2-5	CASSVGRQETQYF	TGTGCCAGCAGCGTAGGGAGACAAGAGACCCAGTACTTC
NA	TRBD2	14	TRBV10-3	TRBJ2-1	CAISEAGRANEQFF	TGTGCCATCAGTGAGGCAGGGAGGGCCAATGAGCAGTTCTTC
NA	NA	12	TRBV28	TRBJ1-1	CATTTGETEAFF	TGTGCCACCACTACGGGGGAAACTGAAGCTTTCTTT
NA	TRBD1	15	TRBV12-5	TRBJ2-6	CASGRGQVGANVLTF	TGTGCTAGTGGCCGGGGACAGGTTGGGGCCAACGTCCTGACTTTC
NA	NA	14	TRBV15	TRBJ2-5	CATSSSGSRETQYF	TGTGCCACCAGCAGTTCAGGGTCCCGGGAGACCCAGTACTTC
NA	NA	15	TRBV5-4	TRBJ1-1	CASSLGRVRGTEAFF	TGTGCCAGCAGCTTGGGGAGGGTAAGGGGCACTGAAGCTTTCTTT
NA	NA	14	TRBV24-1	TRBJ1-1	CATPPGRLCLEAFF	TGTGCCACCCCGCCCGGCAGGTTGTGCCTTGAAGCTTTCTTT
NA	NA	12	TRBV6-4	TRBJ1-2	CASFDRNYGYTF	TGTGCCAGCTTCGACAGAAACTATGGCTACACCTTC
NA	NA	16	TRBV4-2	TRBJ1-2	CASSQDRRTAIYGYTF	TGTGCCAGCAGCCAAGATCGGCGGACGGCGATCTATGGCTACACCTTC
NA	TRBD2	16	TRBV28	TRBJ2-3	CASSFHSGGAQDTQYF	TGTGCCAGCAGTTTCCATAGCGGGGGGGCCCAAGATACGCAGTATTTT
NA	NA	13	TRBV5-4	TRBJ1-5	CASSLEGIQPQHF	TGTGCCAGCAGCTTGGAAGGGATTCAGCCCCAGCATTTT
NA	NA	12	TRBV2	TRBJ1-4	CASVFGNEKLFF	TGTGCCAGCGTTTTTGGGAATGAAAAACTGTTTTTT
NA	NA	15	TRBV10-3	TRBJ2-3	CAISESQGSTDTQYF	TGTGCCATCAGTGAGTCGCAGGGCAGCACAGATACGCAGTATTTT
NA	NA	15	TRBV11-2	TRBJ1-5	CASSRGPASNQPQHF	TGTGCCAGCAGCCGCGGGCCAGCGAGCAATCAGCCCCAGCATTTT
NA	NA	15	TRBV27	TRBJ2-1	CASSSNWGVRDEQFF	TGTGCCAGCAGTTCAAATTGGGGGGTTCGCGATGAGCAGTTCTTC
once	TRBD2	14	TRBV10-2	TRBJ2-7	CASRMGLAGLEQYF	TGCGCCAGCAGGATGGGACTAGCGGGCCTCGAGCAGTACTTC
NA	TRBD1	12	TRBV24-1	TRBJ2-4	CAAGTGPNIQYF	TGTGCCGCCGGGACAGGCCCCAACATTCAGTACTTC
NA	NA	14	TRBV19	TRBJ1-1	CASSTSTHSYEAFF	TGTGCCAGTAGTACCTCAACCCACAGTTATGAAGCTTTCTTT
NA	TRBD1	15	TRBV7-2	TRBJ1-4	CASSSQTGSNEKLFF	TGTGCCAGCAGCTCCCAGACAGGGTCTAATGAAAAACTGTTTTTT
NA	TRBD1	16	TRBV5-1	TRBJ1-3	CASSPRQGGSGNTIYF	TGCGCCAGCAGCCCCCGACAGGGAGGCTCTGGAAACACCATATATTTT
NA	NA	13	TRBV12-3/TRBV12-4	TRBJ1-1	CASSLQGNTEAFF	TGTGCCAGCAGCTTACAGGGTAACACTGAAGCTTTCTTT
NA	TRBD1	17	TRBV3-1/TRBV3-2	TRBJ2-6	CASSPIDRGSGANVLTF	TGTGCCAGCAGCCCTATTGACAGGGGCTCTGGGGCCAACGTCCTGACTTTC
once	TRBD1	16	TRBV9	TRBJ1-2	CASSGGQGRFGYGYTF	TGTGCCAGCAGCGGTGGACAGGGGAGGTTTGGGTATGGCTACACCTTC
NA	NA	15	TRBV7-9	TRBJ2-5	CASSLPLVLQETQYF	TGTGCCAGCAGCTTGCCGCTAGTTCTACAAGAGACCCAGTACTTC
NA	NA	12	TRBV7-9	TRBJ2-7	CASSFGPYEQYF	TGTGCCAGCAGCTTCGGCCCGTACGAGCAGTACTTC
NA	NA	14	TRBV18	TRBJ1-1	CASSPPDGNTEAFF	TGTGCCAGCTCACCCCCTGACGGGAACACTGAAGCTTTCTTT
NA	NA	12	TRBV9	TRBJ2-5	CASSTEEETQYF	TGTGCCAGCAGCACAGAAGAAGAGACCCAGTACTTC
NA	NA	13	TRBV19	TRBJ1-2	CASSIVRTEGYTF	TGTGCCAGTAGTATAGTTCGTACGGAAGGCTACACCTTC
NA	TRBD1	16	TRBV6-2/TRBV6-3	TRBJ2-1	CASSYSDRGLYNEQFF	TGTGCCAGCAGTTACTCCGACAGGGGTCTCTACAATGAGCAGTTCTTC
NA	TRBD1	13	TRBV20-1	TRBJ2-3	CSASGQARNTQYF	TGCAGTGCTAGTGGACAGGCTCGAAATACGCAGTATTTT
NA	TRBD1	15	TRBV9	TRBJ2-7	CASSVQGAGSYEQYF	TGTGCCAGCAGCGTCCAGGGGGCTGGGTCCTACGAGCAGTACTTC
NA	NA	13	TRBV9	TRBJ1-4	CASSASGAEKLFF	TGTGCCAGCAGCGCGTCGGGTGCTGAAAAACTGTTTTTT
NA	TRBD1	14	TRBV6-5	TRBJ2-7	CASRGQVLSYEQYF	TGTGCCAGCAGGGGACAGGTACTCTCCTACGAGCAGTACTTC
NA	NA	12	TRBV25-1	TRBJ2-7	CASSEWGDEQYF	TGTGCCAGCAGTGAATGGGGAGACGAGCAGTACTTC
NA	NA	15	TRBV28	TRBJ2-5	CASSFTGLGQETQYF	TGTGCCAGCAGTTTCACAGGGTTGGGCCAAGAGACCCAGTACTTC
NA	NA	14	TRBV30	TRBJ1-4	CAWSRDSLNEKLFF	TGTGCCTGGAGTAGAGACAGCCTTAATGAAAAACTGTTTTTT
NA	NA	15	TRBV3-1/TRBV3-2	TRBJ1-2	CASSHASNTIYGYTF	TGTGCCAGCAGCCATGCCTCAAACACGATCTATGGCTACACCTTC
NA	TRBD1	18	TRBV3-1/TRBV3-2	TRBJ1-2	CASSQVRSWTGYDYGYTF	TGTGCCAGCAGCCAAGTTCGGAGCTGGACAGGGTATGACTATGGCTACACCTTC
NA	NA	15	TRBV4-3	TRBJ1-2	CASSQGLGRDYGYTF	TGCGCCAGCAGCCAAGGTCTGGGCAGGGACTATGGCTACACCTTC
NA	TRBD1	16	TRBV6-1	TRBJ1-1	CASSEARGASGGEAFF	TGTGCCAGCAGTGAAGCCAGGGGGGCAAGTGGAGGTGAAGCTTTCTTT
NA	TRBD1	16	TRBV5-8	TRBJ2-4	CASSPGQGKPKNIQYF	TGTGCCAGCAGTCCGGGACAGGGGAAACCCAAAAACATTCAGTACTTC
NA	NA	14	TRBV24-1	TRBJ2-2	CATSVGVSTGELFF	TGTGCCACCAGTGTGGGGGTGTCCACCGGGGAGCTGTTTTTT
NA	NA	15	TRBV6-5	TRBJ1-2	CASSYTAGQMGGYTF	TGTGCCAGCAGTTACACGGCCGGCCAAATGGGGGGCTACACCTTC